The 4 T cell receptor beta chains reported below all come from one sample, sequenced in a study of T cells in Graves' hyperthyroidism and ophthalmopathy. The CDR3 regions of TCR beta were amplified from RNA transcripts. In the first-round RT-PCR of the TCR CDR3, the HTBI primer set was used. TCRdb passed the multiplex PCR reads through MiXCR, listing each CDR3 protein once. This sample has 650,000 to 750,000 distinct CDR3 sequences, with 14% found just once. Sequencing input: blood. All receptors come from a woman younger than 30 with Graves' hyperthyroidism.

This clonotype was counted ten times or more. This chain uses TRBV2 with TRBJ2-7; no reliable D call. The CDR3 totals 15 residues. The germline V gene encodes CDR1 SNHLY and CDR2 FYNNEI. The V gene lost 5 bases and the J gene lost 0 bases, with 14 bases spanning the gap. The CDR3 here is CASSPWTASSYEQYF. The CDR3 nucleotides are TGTGCCAGCAGTCCCTGGACGGCGAGCTCCTACGAGCAGTACTTC.

Ten or more counts support this clonotype. V usage is TRBV20-1 and J usage is TRBJ1-6, with D perhaps matching TRBD1 (6 bases). This CDR3 has 16 residues. CDR1 DFQATT and CDR2 SNEGSKA come from the germline V gene (reference sequence). The V end was cut by 6 bases, the J end by 9 bases, with 24 bases between. Here the CDR3 DNA reads TGCAGTGCCCCCGGGTCGGGGGGCTTGGACTCTTCACCCCTCCACTTT. This codes for CSAPGSGGLDSSPLHF.

This clonotype was recorded a few times. This chain links TRBV29-1 with TRBJ2-3; perhaps TRBD1 as D (5 bases). Per germline, CDR1 SQVTM and CDR2 ANQGSEA. The CDR3 contains 18 residues. Trimming took off 3 bases at V and 4 bases at J, with 26 bases between the two ends. The CDR3 loop is CSVEKLNVGLTASDTQYF. The CDR3, as DNA: TGCAGCGTTGAGAAGTTGAACGTCGGGTTGACAGCTTCAGATACGCAGTATTTT.

J is TRBJ2-1 and V is TRBV19; the D call may be TRBD1 or TRBD2 (5 bases each). Trimming removed 4 bases from V and 7 bases from J, with 23 bases in between. This CDR3 is 17 amino acids long. The germline V gene has CDR1 LNHDA and CDR2 SQIVND (reference sequence). CDR3 sequence reads: CASSKISGWGRENEQFF. DNA for the CDR3: TGTGCCAGTAGTAAAATCTCGGGCTGGGGCAGGGAGAATGAGCAGTTCTTC.